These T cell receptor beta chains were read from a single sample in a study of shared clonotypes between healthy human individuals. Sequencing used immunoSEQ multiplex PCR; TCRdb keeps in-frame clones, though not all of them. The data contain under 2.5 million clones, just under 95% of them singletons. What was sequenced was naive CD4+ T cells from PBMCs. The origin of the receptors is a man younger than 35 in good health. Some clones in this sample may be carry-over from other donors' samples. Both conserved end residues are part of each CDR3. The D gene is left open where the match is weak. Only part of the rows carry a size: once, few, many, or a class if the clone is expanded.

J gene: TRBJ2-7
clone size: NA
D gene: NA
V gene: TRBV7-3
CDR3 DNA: TGTGCCAGCAGCTTAAGGCGAGGGGCCTACGAGCAGTACTTC
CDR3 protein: CASSLRRGAYEQYF

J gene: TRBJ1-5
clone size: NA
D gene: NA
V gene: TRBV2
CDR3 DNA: TGTGCCAGCAGTGAAGCGCTTTACAGGAATCAGCCCCAGCATTTT
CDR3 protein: CASSEALYRNQPQHF

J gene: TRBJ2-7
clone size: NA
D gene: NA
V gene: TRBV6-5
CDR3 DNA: TGTGCCAGCAGTTACTCTTTCTCCGGCTCCTCCTACGAGCAGTACTTC
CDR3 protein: CASSYSFSGSSYEQYF

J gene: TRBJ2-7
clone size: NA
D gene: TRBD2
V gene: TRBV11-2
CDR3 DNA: TGTGCCAGCAGCCCCCGGGGGGGACTAGCGGGGGCGCGGCAGTACTTC
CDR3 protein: CASSPRGGLAGARQYF

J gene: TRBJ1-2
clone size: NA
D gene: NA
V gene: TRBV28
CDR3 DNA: TGTGCCAGCAGTTCTGGGCGACTGGGTGCCACCTTC
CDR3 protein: CASSSGRLGATF

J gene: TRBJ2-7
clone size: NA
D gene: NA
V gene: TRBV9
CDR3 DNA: TGTGCCAGCAGCGTAGATCCGGGGAACCACGAGCAGTACTTC
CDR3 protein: CASSVDPGNHEQYF

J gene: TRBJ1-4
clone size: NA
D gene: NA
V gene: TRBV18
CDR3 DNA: TGTGCCAGCTCACCCTCTGACAGGCCTAATGAAAAACTGTTTTTT
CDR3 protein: CASSPSDRPNEKLFF

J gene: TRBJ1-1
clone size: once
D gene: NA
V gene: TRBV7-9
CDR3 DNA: TGTGCCAGCAGCTTAGAGGGGTGGGCTCCTGAAGCTTTCTTT
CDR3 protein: CASSLEGWAPEAFF

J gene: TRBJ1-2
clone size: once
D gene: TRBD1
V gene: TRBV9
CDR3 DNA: TGTGCCAGCAGCGCCTCCGGGACAGCCCCTAACTATGGCTACACCTTC
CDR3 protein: CASSASGTAPNYGYTF

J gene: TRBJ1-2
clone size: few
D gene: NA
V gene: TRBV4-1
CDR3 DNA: TGCGCCAGCAGCCAAGTCAAGGACGGGGACTATGGCTACACCTTC
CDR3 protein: CASSQVKDGDYGYTF

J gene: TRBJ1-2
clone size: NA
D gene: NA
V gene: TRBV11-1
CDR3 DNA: TGTGCCAGCAGCTCGGGGCGGTTGGGCTATGGCTACACCTTC
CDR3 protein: CASSSGRLGYGYTF

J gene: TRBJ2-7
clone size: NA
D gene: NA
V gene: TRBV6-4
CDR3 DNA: TGTGCCAGAGCCCCCCCTCCTGAAGGATACGAGCAGTACTTC
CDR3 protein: CARAPPPEGYEQYF

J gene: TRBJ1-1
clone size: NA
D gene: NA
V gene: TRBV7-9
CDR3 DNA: TGTGCCAGCAGCACACGGGCTGGGGACACTGAAGCTTTCTTT
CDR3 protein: CASSTRAGDTEAFF

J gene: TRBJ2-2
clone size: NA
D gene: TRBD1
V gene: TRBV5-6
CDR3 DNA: TGTGCCAGCAGCTTGCGGCAGAGTCACAGGGGCACCGGGGAGCTGTTTTTT
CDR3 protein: CASSLRQSHRGTGELFF

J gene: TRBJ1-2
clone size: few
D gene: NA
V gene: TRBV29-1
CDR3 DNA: TGCAGCGTTGGAAGGGAGGGGACTAACTATGGCTACACCTTC
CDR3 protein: CSVGREGTNYGYTF

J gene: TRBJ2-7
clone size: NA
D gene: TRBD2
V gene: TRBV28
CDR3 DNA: TGTGCCAGCCGGGCGGGGACTAAGCCCAACTACGAGCAGTACTTC
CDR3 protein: CASRAGTKPNYEQYF

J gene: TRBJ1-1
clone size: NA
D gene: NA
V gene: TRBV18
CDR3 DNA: TGTGCCAGCTCACCGCTGCCCCCTGAAGCTTTCTTT
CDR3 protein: CASSPLPPEAFF

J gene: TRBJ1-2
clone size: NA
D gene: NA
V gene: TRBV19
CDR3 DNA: TGTGCCAGTAGTATAAACGGTTGGTTGTTAGAGGATGGCTACACCTTC
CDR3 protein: CASSINGWLLEDGYTF

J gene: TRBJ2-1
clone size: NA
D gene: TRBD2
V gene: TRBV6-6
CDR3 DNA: TGTGCCAGCAGTACAAAGCGGGATCGGCAGCGCAATGAGCAGTTCTTC
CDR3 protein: CASSTKRDRQRNEQFF

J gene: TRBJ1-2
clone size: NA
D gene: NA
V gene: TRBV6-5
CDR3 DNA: TGTGCCAGCAGTTACGGGGCTAGCTATGGCTACACCTTC
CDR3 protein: CASSYGASYGYTF

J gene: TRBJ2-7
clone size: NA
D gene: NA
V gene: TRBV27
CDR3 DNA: TGTGCCAGCAGTTTAAAACTTCCTCTAGCCTACGAGCAGTACTTC
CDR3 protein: CASSLKLPLAYEQYF

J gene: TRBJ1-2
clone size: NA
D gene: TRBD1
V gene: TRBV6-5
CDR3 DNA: TGTGCCAGCAGCCTCGGGACAGCCTATGGCTACACCTTC
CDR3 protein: CASSLGTAYGYTF